Listed below are T cell receptor beta chains from one sample, sequenced in a study of response to subunit inactivated influenza vaccine. TCRdb re-called the RT-PCR reads with MiXCR, one entry per CDR3 protein. The repertoire holds around 490,000 distinct CDR3 sequences, with less than 8% as singletons. Sequencing used PBMCs from blood, obtained around 25 months after vaccination. These receptors were collected from a man aged 45 to 70 who received an inactivated influenza vaccine. Each CDR3 is given with its conserved first and last residue. Fields, in order: J gene, V gene, CDR3 protein.

j_gene: TRBJ1-1
v_gene: TRBV12-3/TRBV12-4
CDR3aa: CASSQTDEFFTEAFF

j_gene: TRBJ2-1
v_gene: TRBV6-2/TRBV6-3
CDR3aa: CASSYLQGNYNEQFF

j_gene: TRBJ2-5
v_gene: TRBV19
CDR3aa: CASSIDDGETQYF

j_gene: TRBJ2-1
v_gene: TRBV6-2/TRBV6-3
CDR3aa: CASSYDDTSGYNEQFF

j_gene: TRBJ1-2
v_gene: TRBV29-1
CDR3aa: CSVGINYGYTF

j_gene: TRBJ2-5
v_gene: TRBV3-1
CDR3aa: CASSPRRSETQYF

j_gene: TRBJ1-5
v_gene: TRBV30
CDR3aa: CAWSMGSNQPQHF

j_gene: TRBJ1-1
v_gene: TRBV5-5
CDR3aa: CASSLETGVLAEAFF

j_gene: TRBJ2-5
v_gene: TRBV6-5
CDR3aa: CASSYSSLAGGTQYF

j_gene: TRBJ2-2
v_gene: TRBV27
CDR3aa: CASSPILGVRTGELFF

j_gene: TRBJ2-7
v_gene: TRBV20-1
CDR3aa: CSARRAQGQFSYEQYF

j_gene: TRBJ1-5
v_gene: TRBV6-1
CDR3aa: CASRELALNQPQHF

j_gene: TRBJ1-3
v_gene: TRBV3-1
CDR3aa: CASSQEGWTVGGNTIYF

j_gene: TRBJ2-7
v_gene: TRBV5-5
CDR3aa: CASSSRDGYYEQYF

j_gene: TRBJ1-6
v_gene: TRBV20-1
CDR3aa: CSAPQREYNSPLHF

j_gene: TRBJ1-4
v_gene: TRBV6-2/TRBV6-3
CDR3aa: CASKLSEKLFF

j_gene: TRBJ2-1
v_gene: TRBV20-1
CDR3aa: CSARKRGGNNEQFF